In its sample, the clone carrying this TCR beta chain was seen a few times. The sample is drawn from a study of sequential checkpoint blockade in melanoma. For the study at large: After both sequences, patients received maintenance nivolumab.

The repertoire was sequenced with immunoSEQ multiplex PCR; TCRdb's copy has only in-frame clones and lacks some. The repertoire includes about 6,100 clones, about a fifth of them detected once, and 15% to 20% sits in the top ten. Documented treatment: randomized to nivolumab then ipilimumab (arm A) or the reverse (arm B). The sample here was tumor tissue (inferred from file names), taken from a patient given nivolumab and ipilimumab in sequence. The TCR comes from a human donor with melanoma.

The CDR3 loop is CASSYSGYQPQHF. In DNA form, the CDR3 reads TGTGCCAGCAGTTACTCGGGGTATCAGCCCCAGCATTTT. The chain carries TRBV6-8 and TRBJ1-5; unclear D gene. CDR3 length equals 13 residues. V lost 0 bases to trimming and J lost 5 bases, with 5 bases between them. Germline V CDR1 and CDR2: MNHGY, SAAAGT.